Shown below are 16 T cell receptor beta chains from a single sample sequenced in a study of cytomegalovirus exposure and HLA in healthy donors. The PCR was carried out with 60 Vbeta primers and 13 Jbeta primers. Using immunoSEQ multiplex PCR, the repertoire was profiled, and TCRdb retains in-frame clones only, with some absent. Its listing shows roughly 72,000 clones. Material: PBMCs. The receptors come from a man aged 18 to 29 in good health and CMV-seropositive.

The chain is built from TRBV19 and TRBJ1-2; D is uncertain. The V gene lost 7 bases and the J gene lost 8 bases, with 20 bases spanning the gap. Germline V gene lookup returns CDR1 LNHDA and CDR2 SQIVND (reference sequence). The CDR3 is 14 amino acids. CDR3 nucleotides: TGTGCCAGTACCCCAGAAGATCCCCGTTGGGGCTACACCTTC. This translates into CASTPEDPRWGYTF. The variable domain in full, completed from reference TRBV19 and TRBJ1-2, reads DGGITQSPKYLFRKEGQNVTLSCEQNLNHDAMYWYRQDPGQGLRLIYYSQIVNDFQKGDIAEGYSVSREKKESFPLTVTSAQKNPTAFYLCASTPEDPRWGYTFGSGTRLTVV.

This chain uses TRBV4-1 with TRBJ2-7; TRBD2 matches at 9 bases. The CDR3 runs 16 residues. With 0 bases clipped from V and 0 bases from J, the junction kept 3 bases outside the gene matches. The germline CDR1 and CDR2 sequences are MGHRA and YSYEKL. CDR3 nucleotides: TGCGCCAGCAGCCAAGAGGGTAGCGGGAGCTCCTACGAGCAGTACTTC. Its protein is CASSQEGSGSSYEQYF.

The chain has TRBV30 and TRBJ2-7; D perhaps matches TRBD1 (5 bases). V was pared by 4 bases and J by 2 bases, with 12 bases between. Germline V gives CDR1 GTSNPN, CDR2 SVGIG (reference sequence). The CDR3 loop spans 13 amino acids. The DNA for the CDR3 is TGTGCCTGGAAAGATGACAGCCCCTACGAGCAGTACTTC. As protein: CAWKDDSPYEQYF.

The rearrangement uses TRBV5-1 and TRBJ2-7; TRBD1 agrees at 7 bases. Germline V gene data show CDR1 as SGHRS and CDR2 as YFSETQ. The length of the CDR3 is 15 residues. Losses at the gene ends were 2 bases for V and 3 bases for J; bases not matched to a gene: 8. The CDR3 loop is CASSLRGGDYYEQYF. The CDR3 DNA sequence: TGCGCCAGCAGCTTAAGAGGGGGCGATTACTACGAGCAGTACTTC.

V usage is TRBV5-1 and J usage is TRBJ2-1, with TRBD2 matching over 8 bases. CDR3 length: 16 amino acids. Per the germline V gene, CDR1 is SGHRS and CDR2 is YFSETQ. J gave up 0 bases and V 3 bases, and 5 bases lay outside the gene matches. The DNA for the CDR3 is TGCGCCAGCAGCTCACTAGCGGAGACCTCCTACAATGAGCAGTTCTTC. It specifies CASSSLAETSYNEQFF.

The chain uses TRBV4-1 and TRBJ1-1; the match to TRBD1 covers 8 bases. This CDR3 has 14 residues. V dropped 7 bases and J dropped 8; count of bases not matched to a gene: 12. Germline V lookup: CDR1 MGHRA, CDR2 YSYEKL. The CDR3 is CASTTGQGPSEAFF. The CDR3 coding sequence is TGCGCCAGCACCACCGGACAGGGACCTTCCGAAGCTTTCTTT.

The CDR3 protein is CASSLTEETQYF. As DNA, the CDR3 is TGTGCCAGCAGCTTGACAGAAGAGACCCAGTACTTC. This chain connects TRBV11-1 to TRBJ2-5, with D perhaps matching TRBD1 (5 bases). This CDR3 comprises 12 residues. Germline CDR1 is SGHAT and CDR2 is FQDESV (reference sequence). V lost 3 bases, J lost 3 bases, and 5 bases lay in between.

The chain employs TRBV28 and TRBJ1-3; 8 nucleotides agree with TRBD1. V lost 6 bases to trimming and J lost 5 bases; unmatched junction nucleotides: 6. The CDR3 covers 14 residues. The germline gives CDR1 MDHEN, CDR2 SYDVKM. The CDR3 sequence: CASSPGQGRNTIYF. CDR3 nucleotide sequence: TGTGCCAGCAGCCCTGGACAGGGAAGAAACACCATATATTTT.

This chain joins TRBV30 and TRBJ2-7; D gene unclear. CDR3 length: 13 amino acids. Germline lookup yields CDR1 GTSNPN and CDR2 SVGIG (reference sequence). The germline V and J ends were trimmed by 3 bases and 3 bases, with 12 bases remaining between them. The CDR3 loop reads CAWRGRPHYEQYF. The CDR3 nucleotides read TGTGCCTGGAGGGGCAGGCCGCACTACGAGCAGTACTTC.

Concerning this clone: The junction and the germline gene differ at one end; a read error may be behind it. V gene TRBV19 combines with J gene TRBJ1-5; 7 positions agree with TRBD1. Germline V lookup: CDR1 LNHDA, CDR2 SQIVND (reference sequence). The CDR3 is made up of 15 amino acids. The CDR3 loop is CASSLRDSSNQPQHF. DNA of the CDR3: TGTGCCAGTAGTCTCCGGGACAGTAGCAACCAGCCCCAGCATTTT.

J is TRBJ2-5 and V is TRBV7-6, with TRBD1 matching over 8 bases. Germline lookup yields CDR1 SGHVS and CDR2 FNYEAQ. Unmatched junction bases numbered 8, after V lost 1 base and J lost 7 bases. CDR3 length: 15 residues. Here the CDR3 DNA reads TGTGCCAGCAGCTTAGATGCAGGGGGCGTAGGGACCCAGTACTTC. Translation gives CASSLDAGGVGTQYF.

As for this clone: A read error may produce the germline difference seen at one junction end. CDR3 bases: TGTGCTAGCAGCAGGGGGCTCAACACCGGGGAGCTGTTTTTT. Protein product: CASSRGLNTGELFF. The rearrangement links TRBV7-7 to TRBJ2-2; TRBD1 matches at 8 bases. Germline loops: CDR1 SSHAT, CDR2 FNYEAQ (reference sequence). CDR3 length: 14 amino acids.

The chain employs TRBV28 and TRBJ2-7, with 11 bases identical to TRBD2. This CDR3 is built from 15 residues. The germline gives CDR1 MDHEN, CDR2 SYDVKM. J gave up 3 bases and V 7 bases, and 8 bases lay outside the gene matches. This CDR3 reads CASTGGLAEVYEQYF. The CDR3 nucleotides read TGTGCCAGCACCGGGGGACTAGCGGAGGTCTACGAGCAGTACTTC.

V and J are TRBV29-1 and TRBJ1-5, with 8 bases that match TRBD1. Looked up from germline, CDR1 is SQVTM and CDR2 is ANQGSEA. This CDR3 has 13 amino acids. The V segment lost 6 bases and the J segment 6 bases; nucleotides outside the gene matches: 7. The CDR3 nucleotides are TGCAGCGTCGGACAGGGTGTAGGTCAGCCCCAGCATTTT. As protein: CSVGQGVGQPQHF.

The chain carries TRBV7-2 and TRBJ2-1; 8 nucleotides agree with TRBD2. V lost 3 bases, J lost 2 bases, and 0 bases stayed unmatched. Germline CDR1 SGHTA, CDR2 FQGNSA. The CDR3 runs to 14 residues. CDR3 amino acids: CASSLGLAYNEQFF. In nucleotides, the CDR3 is TGTGCCAGCAGCTTGGGACTAGCCTACAATGAGCAGTTCTTC.

CDR3 amino acids: CASSVASGEHYEQYF. CDR3 in DNA: TGTGCCAGCAGCGTAGCGTCGGGGGAGCACTACGAGCAGTACTTC. The rearrangement uses TRBV9 and TRBJ2-7, with D maybe TRBD2 (6 bases). The CDR3 loop spans 15 amino acids. V was clipped by 0 bases and J by 3 bases, with 13 bases between them. The germline CDR1 and CDR2 sequences are SGDLS and YYNGEE.